This T cell receptor beta chain was captured in a study of cytotoxic CD8 clonotypes in ibrutinib-treated CLL. The wider study: Of the patients, about a dozen were relapsed/refractory, over 14 treatment-naive and some 17 IGHV unmutated.

Overall study results and limits: Public clonotypes, rarely seen, contracted or held steady on treatment. Patients had baseline clonality above age-matched healthy donors, and this clonality moved with circulating CD8+ T-cell counts.

Comments on this clone: The target antigen is unknown.

The germline V gene encodes CDR1 SGHNT and CDR2 YYREEE (reference sequence). V gave up 4 bases and J gave up 2 bases, with 13 bases separating them. CDR3 length: 15 amino acids. Sequenced by immunoSEQ multiplex PCR; TCRdb stores in-frame clones only, minus some. This table has around 310,000 clones, approximately 80% appearing once. The chain joins TRBV5-4 to TRBJ1-5; D not resolved. The input for sequencing was PBMCs, taken before ibrutinib treatment. The origin of this receptor is a human donor with chronic lymphocytic leukemia. The CDR3 region has the DNA TGTGCCAGCAGCCGGATGGAAGGCGGCAATCAGCCCCAGCATTTT. Amino acid sequence: CASSRMEGGNQPQHF. The complete variable domain, with remaining parts taken from reference TRBV5-4 and TRBJ1-5, reads ETGVTQSPTHLIKTRGQQVTLRCSSQSGHNTVSWYQQALGQGPQFIFQYYREEENGRGNFPPRFSGLQFPNYSSELNVNALELDDSALYLCASSRMEGGNQPQHFGDGTRLSIL.